What follows describes a single TCR beta chain. The data originate from a study of blood T cell repertoires in COVID-19. The germline V gene has CDR1 SGHVS and CDR2 FQNEAQ. This CDR3 has 15 amino acids. Trimming cost V 1 base and J 0 bases, with 7 bases left between them. The method was immunoSEQ multiplex PCR; TCRdb's version includes in-frame clones alone and lacks a portion of them. Here the sample spans about 210,000 clones, 84% being singletons. The receptor comes from a woman in her fifties or sixties with active or convalescent COVID-19. Sequenced input: peripheral blood. The chain employs TRBV7-8 and TRBJ1-3; D gene uncertain. The CDR3 nucleotides read TGTGCCAGCAGCTTAGTGGAGAGCTCTGGAAACACCATATATTTT. It translates to CASSLVESSGNTIYF.